Shown below are 17 T cell receptor beta chains from a single sample sequenced in a study of CD4 T cells in relation to SARS-CoV-2 and coronaviruses. These TCRs are of unknown antigen specificity. Assay: immunoSEQ multiplex PCR; the TCRdb copy retains only in-frame clones and omits some. The table records approximately 16,000 clones, approximately 73% of them present only once. The unexposed donors gave CD4+ T cells in about 2010-2019, prior to COVID-19. CD4+ T cells were isolated from the cells after about 11 days of culture. The sequenced sample was CD4+ T cells from PBMCs, cultured in vitro. The receptors come from a human donor in good health.

The rearrangement uses TRBV30 and TRBJ1-2; possible D gene TRBD1, 5 bases. V lost 3 bases and J 4 bases, leaving 9 bases between the germline ends. CDR3 length: 12 amino acids. CDR1 is GTSNPN, CDR2 SVGIG, per germline (reference sequence). The CDR3 DNA follows: TGTGCCTGGAGCTCCGGGGCCTATGGCTACACCTTC. Residues: CAWSSGAYGYTF.

The rearrangement joins TRBV5-6 to TRBJ1-2; D unclear. The CDR3 is made up of 14 amino acids. Per the germline V gene, CDR1 is SGHDT and CDR2 is YYEEEE. V was pared by 4 bases and J by 5 bases, with 15 bases between. CDR3 sequence: CASSPEGDPYGYTF. CDR3 bases: TGTGCCAGCAGCCCAGAAGGCGATCCTTATGGCTACACCTTC. The full variable domain, its missing parts supplied by reference TRBV5-6 and TRBJ1-2, is DAGVTQSPTHLIKTRGQQVTLRCSPKSGHDTVSWYQQALGQGPQFIFQYYEEEERQRGNFPDRFSGHQFPNYSSELNVNALLLGDSALYLCASSPEGDPYGYTFGSGTRLTVV.

The chain carries TRBV11-2 and TRBJ1-2; 8 nucleotides agree with TRBD1. J gave up 7 bases and V 5 bases, and 3 bases lay outside the gene matches. CDR1 is SGHAT, CDR2 FQNNGV, per germline. The CDR3 is 12 amino acids. The CDR3 sequence is CASSTDRVGYTF. The CDR3 bases are TGTGCCAGCAGCACGGACAGGGTTGGCTACACCTTC.

V is TRBV18 and J is TRBJ2-1; no firm D call. The CDR3 runs to 12 residues. Per the germline V gene, CDR1 is KGHSH and CDR2 is LQKENI. V lost 3 bases, J lost 10 bases, and 10 bases lay in between. The CDR3 spells CASSPQATEQFF. The CDR3 DNA is TGTGCCAGCTCACCCCAGGCCACGGAGCAGTTCTTC.

The chain combines TRBV2 with TRBJ1-1; D gene uncertain. The V gene lost 8 bases and the J gene lost 0 bases, with 19 bases spanning the gap. This CDR3 has 16 residues. CDR1 is SNHLY, CDR2 FYNNEI, per germline. CDR3 protein: CASFWSGSSMNTEAFF. The CDR3, as DNA: TGTGCCAGCTTTTGGTCGGGCAGCTCCATGAACACTGAAGCTTTCTTT. Using reference TRBV2 and TRBJ1-1 for the parts outside the CDR3, the full variable domain is EPEVTQTPSHQVTQMGQEVILRCVPISNHLYFYWYRQILGQKVEFLVSFYNNEISEKSEIFDDQFSVERPDGSNFTLKIRSTKLEDSAMYFCASFWSGSSMNTEAFFGQGTRLTVV.

V gene TRBV5-1 combines with J gene TRBJ1-3; D is ambiguous. The V gene's germline CDR1 is SGHRS and CDR2 YFSETQ. The CDR3 runs 15 residues. Trimming removed 0 bases at V and 0 bases at J, with 7 bases between. CDR3 in DNA: TGCGCCAGCAGCTTGGCCTGGGGCTCTGGAAACACCATATATTTT. Amino acid sequence: CASSLAWGSGNTIYF. Complete variable domain (other parts from reference TRBV5-1 and TRBJ1-3): KAGVTQTPRYLIKTRGQQVTLSCSPISGHRSVSWYQQTPGQGLQFLFEYFSETQRNKGNFPGRFSGRQFSNSRSEMNVSTLELGDSALYLCASSLAWGSGNTIYFGEGSWLTVV.

This rearrangement joins TRBV6-5 to TRBJ1-5; 7 nucleotides align to TRBD1. Germline CDR1 is MNHEY and CDR2 is SVGAGI. There are 15 residues in the CDR3. Germline trimming cut 7 bases from V and 1 base from J; bases unmatched to any gene: 7. The CDR3, as DNA: TGTGCCAGCAATCTGCCGGGACAGAGCAATCAGCCCCAGCATTTT. Translated, it gives CASNLPGQSNQPQHF.

J is TRBJ2-5 and V is TRBV12-3 or TRBV12-4, with 9 bases identical to TRBD2. V shed 6 bases, J shed 5 bases, and the junction held 4 bases outside the gene matches. The CDR3 sequence is 13 residues long. Here the CDR3 DNA reads TGTGCCAGCAGGGGACTAGCCGCGGAGACCCAGTACTTC. This codes for CASRGLAAETQYF.

This sequence joins TRBV5-6 and TRBJ2-5; D not certain. The germline V gene encodes CDR1 SGHDT and CDR2 YYEEEE. V shed 3 bases and J shed 3 bases, with 12 bases lying between them. This CDR3 region has 14 residues. In nucleotides, the CDR3 is TGTGCCAGCAGCTCCGTGACACTCGAAGAGACCCAGTACTTC. Its protein is CASSSVTLEETQYF.

The chain carries TRBV11-3 and TRBJ2-6, with D possibly being TRBD1 (6 bases). Germline-derived CDR1 and CDR2 are SGHNT and YENEEA. The CDR3 length is 16 residues. Trimming removed 5 bases at V and 0 bases at J, with 11 bases between. CDR3 amino acids: CASSLGHHSGANVLTF. The CDR3 DNA reads TGTGCCAGCAGCCTGGGACATCACTCTGGGGCCAACGTCCTGACTTTC.

V is TRBV27 and J is TRBJ2-1, with 7 bases fitting TRBD2. Germline CDR1 MNHEY, CDR2 SMNVEV (reference sequence). The CDR3 totals 16 residues. The ends lost 6 bases at V and 2 bases at J; junction bases unmatched: 10. This chain's CDR3 is CASSVSGQVPYNEQFF. The CDR3 DNA follows: TGTGCCAGCAGCGTTAGCGGGCAGGTACCCTACAATGAGCAGTTCTTC.

The rearrangement uses TRBV29-1 and TRBJ1-1; D is possibly TRBD1 (6 bases). Germline V gives CDR1 SQVTM, CDR2 ANQGSEA. Trimming pared 2 bases from V and 5 bases from J, leaving 15 bases between. The CDR3 is 14 residues long. CDR3 coding DNA: TGCAGCGTTGAATCCGCAGGGGCGGGAACTGAAGCTTTCTTT. Translating gives CSVESAGAGTEAFF. Together with reference TRBV29-1 and TRBJ1-1, the CDR3 gives the full variable domain: SAVISQKPSRDICQRGTSLTIQCQVDSQVTMMFWYRQQPGQSLTLIATANQGSEATYESGFVIDKFPISRPNLTFSTLTVSNMSPEDSSIYLCSVESAGAGTEAFFGQGTRLTVV.

The chain joins TRBV28 to TRBJ2-7, with D perhaps TRBD2 (5 bases). From germline, CDR1 is MDHEN and CDR2 SYDVKM. The germline V and J ends were trimmed by 2 bases and 7 bases, with 15 bases remaining between them. The CDR3 contains 14 residues. The CDR3 spells CASSLGGSSGEQYF. The CDR3 DNA follows: TGTGCCAGCAGTTTAGGTGGGAGCTCGGGGGAGCAGTACTTC.

The gene calls are TRBV7-9 and TRBJ2-3; 10 bases are shared with TRBD2. The CDR3 has 16 amino acids. CDR1 and CDR2 (germline): SEHNR, FQNEAQ (reference sequence). The V and J ends lost 4 bases and 2 bases, in that order; junction bases with no gene match: 6. The chain's CDR3 is CASSSSGGGSTDTQYF. The CDR3 DNA reads TGTGCCAGCAGCTCAAGCGGGGGGGGGTCCACAGATACGCAGTATTTT.

The chain employs TRBV29-1 and TRBJ2-3; D unclear. The germline V gene has CDR1 SQVTM and CDR2 ANQGSEA. The CDR3 loop spans 13 amino acids. Deletions cut 1 base from V and 1 base from J, with 6 bases between. CDR3 sequence (DNA): TGCAGCGTTGAAGGGCAGGGCACAGATACGCAGTATTTT. It encodes CSVEGQGTDTQYF.

The rearrangement links TRBV7-9 to TRBJ2-3; no clear D. V was cut by 3 bases and J by 5 bases, with 9 bases left in between. CDR1 SEHNR and CDR2 FQNEAQ come from the germline V gene (reference sequence). The CDR3 is made up of 13 amino acids. The CDR3 sequence is CASSLNHGDTQYF. The CDR3 region has the DNA TGTGCCAGCAGCTTGAACCATGGAGATACGCAGTATTTT.

This clone was detected once. The chain combines TRBV4-1 with TRBJ2-3; no clear D gene. Germline loops: CDR1 MGHRA, CDR2 YSYEKL. The CDR3 sequence is 20 residues long. V lost 4 bases and J 0 bases, leaving 26 bases between the germline ends. CDR3 coding DNA: TGCGCCAGCAGCCGTCCCGGCGGCAGATCCCAAATAACTAGCACAGATACGCAGTATTTT. Translation gives CASSRPGGRSQITSTDTQYF.